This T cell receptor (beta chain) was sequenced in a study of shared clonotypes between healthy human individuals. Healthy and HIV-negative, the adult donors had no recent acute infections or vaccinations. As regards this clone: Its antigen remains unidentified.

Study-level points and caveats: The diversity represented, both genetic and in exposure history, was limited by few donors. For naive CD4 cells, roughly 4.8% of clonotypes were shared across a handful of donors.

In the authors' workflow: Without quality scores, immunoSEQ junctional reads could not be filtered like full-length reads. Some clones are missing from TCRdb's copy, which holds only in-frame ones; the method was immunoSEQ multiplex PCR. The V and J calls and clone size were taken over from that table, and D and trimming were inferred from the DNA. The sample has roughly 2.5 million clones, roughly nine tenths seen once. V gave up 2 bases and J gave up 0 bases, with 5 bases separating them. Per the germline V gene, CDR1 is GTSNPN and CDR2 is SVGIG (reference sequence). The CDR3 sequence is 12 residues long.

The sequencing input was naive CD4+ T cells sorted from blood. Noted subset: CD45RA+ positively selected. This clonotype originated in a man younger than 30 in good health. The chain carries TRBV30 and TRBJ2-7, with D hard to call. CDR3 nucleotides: TGTGCCTGGAGTATAGACTCCTACGAGCAGTACTTC. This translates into CAWSIDSYEQYF.